This T cell receptor beta chain was identified in a study of T cell clonotyping in hematopoietic cell transplantation. This clone has just one count. TCRdb's table, derived via immunoSEQ multiplex PCR, lists solely in-frame clones and lacks some. The data show about 18,000 clones, about nine tenths seen once. Germline V CDR1 and CDR2: LNHDA, SQIVND (reference sequence). Trimming took 6 bases from V and 5 from J, leaving 7 bases between them. The CDR3 has 11 amino acids. The J gene is TRBJ1-1, the V gene TRBV19; D is unresolved. The receptor's source is a man aged 35 to 55 in good health. Some clones in this sample may be carry-over from other donors' samples. The sample taken for sequencing was peripheral blood mononuclear cells. CDR3 in DNA: TGTGCCAGTAGGATTCGTACTGAAGCTTTCTTT. As protein: CASRIRTEAFF.